This T cell receptor (beta chain) was recovered during a study of T cell repertoires in cytomegalovirus infection. Turning to the study itself: In the study, CMV epitopes included recently identified HLA-C-restricted and well-studied HLA-B-restricted ones. It was the public TCR beta signatures that indicated both CMV infection and matching HLA type. Study observations and caveats: Carriers of CMV plus the relevant HLA were identified by cumulative public TCR beta family frequency. The ex vivo response showed dominance by HLA-C-restricted CMV-specific TCR beta clonotypes.

TCRdb reprocessed the reads via MiXCR and lists one record per CDR3 protein. The sample contains hundreds of thousands of distinct CDR3 sequences, about 33% of which appear only once. This CDR3 has 16 residues. V was pared by 4 bases and J by 0 bases, with 1 base of the junction left unmatched. Per the germline V gene, CDR1 is ENHRY and CDR2 is SYGVKD. A word on this clonotype: Its target is not known.

This chain links TRBV10-3 with TRBJ2-1; TRBD2 matches 12 bases. The receptor was derived from a human donor in good health (CMV status not recorded). Some clones in this sample may be carry-over from other donors' samples. Sample: cultured PBMCs, taken from culture after CMV antigen stimulation. The CDR3 spells CAISGTSGVSYNEQFF. As DNA, the CDR3 is TGTGCCATCAGTGGGACTAGCGGGGTCTCCTACAATGAGCAGTTCTTC.